The clone carrying this TCR beta chain has a single count. Its antigen is not known. The source of the sample is a study of OX40 agonist ivuxolimab in advanced cancers. Study details: Across the patients, intravenous ivuxolimab was delivered every 2 weeks at 0.01 to 10 mg/kg. Mean age around 60 years, range roughly 23 to 79; around 80% male. Study observations and caveats: Partial responders at 0.1-3.0 mg/kg had among the lowest clonal expansion.

The table came from immunoSEQ multiplex PCR; TCRdb's copy has only in-frame clones and leaves some out. This sample carries about 41,000 clones, around 83% of them seen once, and the ten largest clones take around 2.7%. V was pared by 2 bases and J by 3 bases, with 7 bases between. The CDR3 loop spans 13 amino acids. CDR1 SGDLS and CDR2 YYNGEE come from the germline V gene. The material was CD4+ or CD8+ T cells sorted from blood, obtained in a trial of the OX40 agonist ivuxolimab. This rearrangement joins TRBV9 to TRBJ2-3, with D unresolved. This clonotype was sampled from an adult with an advanced solid tumor such as melanoma, head and neck, liver or kidney cancer. The CDR3 nucleotides are TGTGCCAGCAGCGTTGGTTGGACAGATACGCAGTATTTT. Translating it yields CASSVGWTDTQYF.